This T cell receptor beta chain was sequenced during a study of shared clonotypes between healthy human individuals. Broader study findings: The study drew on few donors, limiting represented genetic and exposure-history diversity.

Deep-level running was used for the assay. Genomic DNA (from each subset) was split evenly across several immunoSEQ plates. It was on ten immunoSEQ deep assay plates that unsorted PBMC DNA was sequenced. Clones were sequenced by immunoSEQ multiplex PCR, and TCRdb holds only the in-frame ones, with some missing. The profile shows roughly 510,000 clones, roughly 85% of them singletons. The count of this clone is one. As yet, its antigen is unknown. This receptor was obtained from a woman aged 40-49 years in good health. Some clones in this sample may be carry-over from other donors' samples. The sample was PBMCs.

The CDR3 spells CASSWGTSGSETQYF. The CDR3 bases are TGCGCCAGCAGCTGGGGGACTAGCGGGAGTGAGACCCAGTACTTC. The rearrangement uses TRBV5-1 and TRBJ2-5, with 14 nucleotides matching TRBD2. J was trimmed by 5 bases and V by 3 bases; bases with no gene match: 3. Germline lookup yields CDR1 SGHRS and CDR2 YFSETQ. CDR3 length: 15 residues.